These 10 T cell receptor beta chains were sequenced from one sample in a study of T cell changes during pregnancy in multiple sclerosis. The method was immunoSEQ multiplex PCR; TCRdb's version includes in-frame clones alone and lacks a portion of them. The sample shows around 130,000 clones, 96% of them seen only once. The sequenced sample was peripheral blood, obtained after pregnancy. The receptor set was obtained from a female donor with multiple sclerosis, enrolled in a pregnancy study.

The rearrangement links TRBV27 to TRBJ1-4, with a tentative D call TRBD1 (5 bases). CDR1 and CDR2 from the germline V gene are MNHEY and SMNVEV (reference sequence). The CDR3 is made up of 14 amino acids. The V end lost 1 base, the J end lost 7 bases, and 10 bases lay between the germline ends. CDR3 nucleotides: TGTGCCAGCAGTTTATTAGGGGTGGGTGAAAAACTGTTTTTT. Translated, it gives CASSLLGVGEKLFF.

In its sample, this clone was seen once. V is TRBV4-3 and J is TRBJ2-7; D is possibly TRBD2 (7 bases). Germline loops: CDR1 LGHNA, CDR2 YSLEER. The CDR3 contains 17 residues. Trimming removed 0 bases at V and 2 bases at J, with 17 bases between. CDR3 DNA sequence: TGCGCCAGCAGCCAAGATGGGGGGGCGGGAGCACCCTACGAGCAGTACTTC. Protein sequence: CASSQDGGAGAPYEQYF.

For this clone: This same CDR3 is encoded by further DNA sequences in the sample. The gene calls are TRBV19 and TRBJ2-7; 8 bases line up with TRBD1. The germline gives CDR1 LNHDA, CDR2 SQIVND (reference sequence). The CDR3 totals 13 residues. Germline trimming cut 9 bases from V and 3 bases from J; bases unmatched to any gene: 7. The CDR3 protein is CASTGTGVYEQYF. The DNA for the CDR3 is TGTGCCAGCACCGGGACAGGAGTCTACGAGCAGTACTTC. The variable domain in full, with the rest retrieved from reference TRBV19 and TRBJ2-7, is DGGITQSPKYLFRKEGQNVTLSCEQNLNHDAMYWYRQDPGQGLRLIYYSQIVNDFQKGDIAEGYSVSREKKESFPLTVTSAQKNPTAFYLCASTGTGVYEQYFGPGTRLTVT.

The V gene is TRBV2, the J gene TRBJ2-3, with 8 positions matching TRBD1. Germline V gives CDR1 SNHLY, CDR2 FYNNEI. The CDR3 runs 16 residues. V lost 4 bases to trimming and J lost 1 base; unmatched junction nucleotides: 7. The CDR3 DNA sequence: TGTGCCAGCAGTGCTGGCGACAGGGGTGGCACAGATACGCAGTATTTT. This translates into CASSAGDRGGTDTQYF.

This chain joins TRBV10-3 and TRBJ2-3, with TRBD1 matching 9 bases. This CDR3 is built from 15 residues. Germline CDR1 ENHRY, CDR2 SYGVKD. Trimming cost V 6 bases and J 8 bases; bases outside gene matches: 12. CDR3 sequence reads: CAIRPGQGLLGTQYF. The CDR3 DNA reads as TGTGCCATCAGGCCGGGACAGGGTCTTTTAGGTACGCAGTATTTT.

This clone was found once. The chain carries TRBV7-3 and TRBJ2-1, with 10 nucleotides matching TRBD1. Germline CDR1 is SGHTA and CDR2 is FQGTGA. With 0 bases clipped from V and 10 bases from J, the junction kept 0 bases outside the gene matches. There are 13 residues in the CDR3. DNA of the CDR3: TGTGCCAGCAGCTTAACGGGACAGGGGGAGCAGTTCTTC. This gives the protein CASSLTGQGEQFF.

J is TRBJ2-1 and V is TRBV5-8; 7 bases line up with TRBD2. J was trimmed by 3 bases and V by 0 bases; bases with no gene match: 0. This CDR3 is 14 amino acids long. Germline V lookup: CDR1 SGHTS, CDR2 YDEGEE. The CDR3 nucleotides are TGTGCCAGCAGCTTGGGGACTAGCTACAATGAGCAGTTCTTC. Its translation: CASSLGTSYNEQFF. The complete variable domain, with remaining parts taken from reference TRBV5-8 and TRBJ2-1, reads EAGVTQSPTHLIKTRGQQATLRCSPISGHTSVYWYQQALGLGLQFLLWYDEGEERNRGNFPPRFSGRQFPNYSSELNVNALELEDSALYLCASSLGTSYNEQFFGPGTRLTVL.

This clone came up once. V is TRBV7-9 and J is TRBJ2-1, with 9 nucleotides matching TRBD2. CDR3 length: 16 residues. With 2 bases clipped from V and 8 bases from J, the junction kept 10 bases outside the gene matches. Germline-derived CDR1 and CDR2 are SEHNR and FQNEAQ (reference sequence). The DNA of the CDR3 is TGTGCCAGCAGCTTACTAGTAGCGGGAGTCGTTTATGAGCAGTTCTTC. This sequence encodes CASSLLVAGVVYEQFF.

The chain has TRBV28 and TRBJ2-3; 8 nucleotides line up with TRBD2. The CDR3 has 19 residues. V dropped 5 bases and J dropped 3; count of bases not matched to a gene: 19. The germline gives CDR1 MDHEN, CDR2 SYDVKM. The CDR3 sequence is CASSPTPLSSGRGTDTQYF. DNA of the CDR3: TGTGCCAGCAGTCCCACCCCCCTCTCTAGCGGGCGAGGGACAGATACGCAGTATTTT.

The genes are TRBV7-9 and TRBJ2-3; 7 nucleotides match TRBD2. The CDR3 runs 16 residues. J was trimmed by 6 bases and V by 0 bases; bases with no gene match: 9. Germline values: CDR1 SEHNR, CDR2 FQNEAQ (reference sequence). This CDR3 reads CASSLAASGPRDTQYF. CDR3 nucleotides: TGTGCCAGCAGCTTAGCCGCTAGCGGACCAAGGGATACGCAGTATTTT.